This is a list of T cell receptor beta chains from one sample in a study of cytomegalovirus exposure and HLA in healthy donors. The assay was immunoSEQ multiplex PCR, and TCRdb's table has in-frame clones only and misses some. The sample lists fewer than 200,000 clones, 86% occurring once. Material: PBMCs. The receptor set was obtained from a woman aged 18-29 years in good health and CMV-seronegative. The conserved cysteine and the conserved F or W are not part of the CDR3 here. Each record gives: D gene, V gene, J gene, clone size, CDR3 protein. D genes are given only for firm matches. The size of a clone is reported for some rows only, either as once, few or many, or as a class for expanded clones.

D: TRBD2
V: TRBV2
J: TRBJ2-7
size: few
CDR3: ASQDSGYEQY

D: TRBD1
V: TRBV19
J: TRBJ1-2
size: NA
CDR3: ASSIGAGQGLSGYT

D: NA
V: TRBV9
J: TRBJ2-5
size: NA
CDR3: ASSVGVRETQY

D: NA
V: TRBV7-9
J: TRBJ2-7
size: NA
CDR3: ASSPGRQGEQY

D: TRBD1
V: TRBV5-4
J: TRBJ2-3
size: NA
CDR3: ASSLEDRGTDTQY

D: NA
V: TRBV19
J: TRBJ2-5
size: NA
CDR3: ASSLTRDIPQETGY

D: NA
V: TRBV18
J: TRBJ2-5
size: NA
CDR3: ASSPDSYQETQY

D: NA
V: TRBV19
J: TRBJ2-1
size: NA
CDR3: ASSSPGTAFNEQF

D: NA
V: TRBV11-2
J: TRBJ2-3
size: NA
CDR3: ASSPGALSTDTQY

D: TRBD1
V: TRBV11-2
J: TRBJ2-5
size: NA
CDR3: ASSPTGGRETQY

D: NA
V: TRBV6-1
J: TRBJ2-7
size: NA
CDR3: ASIGVRFSYEQY

D: TRBD1
V: TRBV18
J: TRBJ1-2
size: NA
CDR3: ASSPPTTGGKGYT

D: NA
V: TRBV6-1
J: TRBJ1-2
size: NA
CDR3: ASSLPVDRQGYT

D: NA
V: TRBV20-1
J: TRBJ2-7
size: NA
CDR3: SARTAYEQY

D: NA
V: TRBV6-5
J: TRBJ2-7
size: once
CDR3: ASGPTIYEQY

D: TRBD1
V: TRBV9
J: TRBJ2-1
size: NA
CDR3: ASSVGAGQVNEQF

D: TRBD1
V: TRBV7-9
J: TRBJ2-3
size: NA
CDR3: ASSFRDRGDTQY

D: TRBD1
V: TRBV11-3
J: TRBJ2-3
size: NA
CDR3: ASSSTGTDTDTQY

D: TRBD1
V: TRBV4-1
J: TRBJ1-6
size: NA
CDR3: ASSALGTEINSPLH

D: TRBD1
V: TRBV29-1
J: TRBJ1-2
size: NA
CDR3: SAVTGDDYT

D: NA
V: TRBV5-1
J: TRBJ1-2
size: NA
CDR3: ASSREGEGVYGYT

D: TRBD1
V: TRBV7-8
J: TRBJ2-7
size: once
CDR3: ASSLAPGGNVAIYEQY

D: NA
V: TRBV29-1
J: TRBJ1-1
size: once
CDR3: STGEDLSEAF

D: NA
V: TRBV12-5
J: TRBJ2-7
size: NA
CDR3: ASGRQALSSYEQY

D: TRBD2
V: TRBV4-3
J: TRBJ2-7
size: NA
CDR3: ASSQAASGRFGQY

D: NA
V: TRBV5-4
J: TRBJ1-1
size: NA
CDR3: ASSLNLQLLNTEAF

D: NA
V: TRBV4-3
J: TRBJ2-6
size: NA
CDR3: ASSQDQPGGTGANVLT

D: NA
V: TRBV7-9
J: TRBJ1-2
size: NA
CDR3: ASSPGSGYT

D: TRBD2
V: TRBV29-1
J: TRBJ2-5
size: NA
CDR3: SVWTSGEGTQY

D: NA
V: TRBV9
J: TRBJ2-7
size: NA
CDR3: ASSSSSGVYEQY

D: NA
V: TRBV4-2
J: TRBJ2-6
size: NA
CDR3: ASSQFADSPHSGANVLT

D: TRBD2
V: TRBV27
J: TRBJ2-3
size: NA
CDR3: ASSPSWMREGGDTQY

D: NA
V: TRBV10-3
J: TRBJ1-2
size: NA
CDR3: AIRGDTDYGYT

D: NA
V: TRBV2
J: TRBJ1-1
size: NA
CDR3: ASRGGREDTEAF

D: NA
V: TRBV29-1
J: TRBJ1-1
size: NA
CDR3: SVEDLRGWTEAF

D: NA
V: TRBV2
J: TRBJ1-5
size: NA
CDR3: ASSELVYSNQPQH

D: NA
V: TRBV27
J: TRBJ1-6
size: NA
CDR3: ASSPLRGYNSPLH

D: TRBD2
V: TRBV5-6
J: TRBJ2-7
size: NA
CDR3: ASRRGENEQY

D: NA
V: TRBV7-8
J: TRBJ2-5
size: NA
CDR3: ASNSLELETQY

D: NA
V: TRBV9
J: TRBJ1-2
size: once
CDR3: ASSVGARRVDYGYT

D: NA
V: TRBV5-6
J: TRBJ2-7
size: NA
CDR3: ASSLARSPYEQY

D: NA
V: TRBV5-4
J: TRBJ1-1
size: NA
CDR3: ASSFPTGEAF

D: TRBD2
V: TRBV9
J: TRBJ2-7
size: once
CDR3: ASSVEPSGTYEQY

D: NA
V: TRBV2
J: TRBJ1-6
size: NA
CDR3: ASMRGQNQFSPLH

D: TRBD1
V: TRBV4-3
J: TRBJ2-2
size: NA
CDR3: ASSQVRGPSTGELF

D: NA
V: TRBV6-5
J: TRBJ1-1
size: NA
CDR3: ASSYNRAGAEAF

D: NA
V: TRBV29-1
J: TRBJ2-5
size: once
CDR3: SVDGGDSFQETQY

D: NA
V: TRBV7-9
J: TRBJ1-4
size: NA
CDR3: ASSPGSKANEKLF

D: NA
V: TRBV19
J: TRBJ2-1
size: many
CDR3: ASSIADSYNEQF

D: NA
V: TRBV6-1
J: TRBJ2-7
size: few
CDR3: ASRGSLGEQY

D: NA
V: TRBV6-1
J: TRBJ1-2
size: few
CDR3: ASSPDRDGYT

D: NA
V: TRBV7-6
J: TRBJ1-4
size: NA
CDR3: ASSLTGSTNEKLF

D: TRBD1
V: TRBV7-9
J: TRBJ2-5
size: NA
CDR3: ASSLTGGYQETQY

D: TRBD1
V: TRBV6-5
J: TRBJ1-3
size: few
CDR3: ASRTGFSGNTIY

D: NA
V: TRBV30
J: TRBJ1-3
size: NA
CDR3: AWKKGDNSGNTIY